This is a list of T cell receptor beta chains from one sample in a study of identical twins. TCRdb re-called the 5' RACE reads with MiXCR, one entry per CDR3 protein. The sample lists over 500,000 distinct CDR3 sequences; less than 25% were seen once. These data also formed part of another study, on T cells expressing NK-cell markers.

The sequenced sample consisted of CD4+ T cells sorted from blood. Every receptor here comes from a woman aged 18-29 years in good health. Each CDR3 is given with its conserved first and last residue. D genes are given only for firm matches. A clone size is listed for some rows: how often the clone was seen (once, few, many), or a class if it is expanded.

>TRBJ2-7|-|-|TRBV12-3/TRBV12-4
CASSPRSLSEQYF
TGTGCCAGCAGCCCTCGATCACTCAGCGAGCAGTACTTC
>TRBJ2-7|TRBD1|many|TRBV3-1
CASSRQGSYEQYF
TGTGCCAGCAGCCGACAGGGTTCTTACGAGCAGTACTTC
>TRBJ1-1|-|few|TRBV20-1
CSARKGSGVGTEAFF
TGCAGTGCTAGAAAGGGGAGTGGGGTAGGAACTGAAGCTTTCTTT
>TRBJ2-1|TRBD2|few|TRBV20-1
CSARESSGRALYNEQFF
TGCAGTGCTAGGGAGAGTAGCGGGAGGGCCCTGTACAATGAGCAGTTCTTC
>TRBJ1-6|TRBD1|few|TRBV20-1
CSASPTTGDNSPLHF
TGCAGTGCTAGCCCCACGACAGGGGATAATTCACCCCTCCACTTT
>TRBJ2-1|TRBD2|few|TRBV20-1
CSASYGTTSYNEQFF
TGCAGTGCTAGCTACGGGACTACCTCCTACAATGAGCAGTTCTTC
>TRBJ2-1|TRBD2|-|TRBV4-2
CASSHRGGGGNEQFF
TGTGCCAGCAGCCATCGGGGCGGGGGGGGAAATGAGCAGTTCTTC
>TRBJ2-2|-|few|TRBV20-1
CSGRWPTGELFF
TGCAGTGGGCGGTGGCCCACCGGGGAGCTGTTTTTT
>TRBJ2-1|TRBD2|-|TRBV20-1
CSASGAGGPDNEQFF
TGCAGTGCTAGCGGGGCGGGAGGGCCCGACAATGAGCAGTTCTTC
>TRBJ1-1|-|-|TRBV7-8
CASSLDRALGQAFF
TGTGCCAGCAGCTTAGACCGGGCCTTGGGGCAGGCTTTCTTT
>TRBJ2-1|-|-|TRBV6-2/TRBV6-3
CASSYGGRYEQFF
TGTGCCAGCAGTTACGGTGGGAGGTATGAGCAGTTCTTC
>TRBJ2-3|TRBD2|few|TRBV7-3
CASSGTSGGGTSTDTQYF
TGTGCCAGCAGCGGTACTAGCGGGGGGGGAACTAGCACAGATACGCAGTATTTT
>TRBJ1-3|-|many|TRBV5-5
CASSLGPIPGNTIYF
TGTGCCAGCAGCCTAGGACCCATTCCGGGAAACACCATATATTTT
>TRBJ2-7|TRBD1|-|TRBV7-2
CASSFAGGNEQYF
TGTGCCAGCAGTTTCGCAGGGGGCAACGAGCAGTACTTC
>TRBJ1-1|TRBD1|-|TRBV20-1
CSARGHGQVTEAFF
TGCAGTGCTAGAGGCCACGGACAGGTCACTGAAGCTTTCTTT
>TRBJ2-7|TRBD1|few|TRBV6-2/TRBV6-3
CASSSGQGANEQYF
TGTGCCAGCAGTTCGGGACAGGGGGCCAACGAGCAGTACTTC
>TRBJ1-4|-|-|TRBV20-1
CSARDLGRGNEKLFF
TGCAGTGCTAGAGATCTGGGCCGAGGCAATGAAAAACTGTTTTTT
>TRBJ2-7|-|few|TRBV7-6
CASSLRAADEQYF
TGTGCCAGCAGCTTAAGGGCCGCGGACGAGCAGTACTTC
>TRBJ2-1|-|medium-sized|TRBV6-5
CASSPGSREVNEQFF
TGTGCCAGCAGCCCCGGGAGCCGAGAAGTCAATGAGCAGTTCTTC
>TRBJ2-7|TRBD1|-|TRBV10-3
CAITRDRGPYEQYF
TGTGCCATCACCCGGGACAGGGGACCTTACGAGCAGTACTTC
>TRBJ2-1|TRBD2|few|TRBV30
CAWGTSGSVNEQFF
TGTGCCTGGGGGACTAGCGGGAGTGTGAATGAGCAGTTCTTC
>TRBJ2-1|-|many|TRBV5-6
CASSLAGRGPSEEQFF
TGTGCCAGCAGCTTGGCGGGCAGGGGACCGAGTGAAGAGCAGTTCTTC
>TRBJ2-1|TRBD2|-|TRBV20-1
CSAKAGGSGAYNEQFF
TGCAGTGCTAAGGCGGGGGGGAGCGGTGCCTACAATGAGCAGTTCTTC
>TRBJ2-7|-|few|TRBV7-9
CASSLASIGEQYF
TGTGCCAGCAGCTTAGCAAGCATTGGGGAGCAGTACTTC
>TRBJ2-7|-|once|TRBV2
CASSEEGLYYEQYF
TGTGCCAGCAGTGAAGAGGGACTCTATTACGAGCAGTACTTC
>TRBJ1-5|-|-|TRBV11-3
CASSLPGPGQPQHF
TGTGCCAGCAGCTTACCAGGGCCAGGTCAGCCCCAGCATTTT
>TRBJ2-5|-|-|TRBV19
CASSSRTEEPQETQYF
TGTGCCAGTTCCTCCCGGACGGAAGAACCCCAAGAGACCCAGTACTTC
>TRBJ2-2|-|few|TRBV6-2/TRBV6-3
CASSRPGELFF
TGTGCCAGCAGTAGGCCCGGGGAGCTGTTTTTT
>TRBJ1-2|-|-|TRBV25-1
CASSYYRVDKSNYGYTF
TGTGCCAGCAGCTATTACAGGGTAGATAAATCTAACTATGGCTACACCTTC
>TRBJ2-7|-|few|TRBV6-5
CASSYRGTTGASEQYF
TGTGCCAGCAGTTACCGGGGGACAACGGGAGCAAGCGAGCAGTACTTC
>TRBJ2-7|-|few|TRBV7-8
CASSKRSGPTLVSSYEQYF
TGTGCCAGCAGTAAGAGATCGGGACCCACTTTAGTCAGCTCCTACGAGCAGTACTTC
>TRBJ2-1|-|-|TRBV21-1
CASSGRLVYNEQFF
TGTGCCAGCAGCGGGCGACTGGTGTACAATGAGCAGTTCTTC
>TRBJ1-2|-|few|TRBV12-3/TRBV12-4
CASSTAYTNYGYTF
TGTGCCAGCAGCACAGCCTATACTAACTATGGCTACACCTTC
>TRBJ2-3|-|-|TRBV20-1
CSARPSQGVLSTDTQYF
TGCAGTGCTAGACCCTCCCAGGGAGTTCTTAGCACAGATACGCAGTATTTT
>TRBJ2-6|-|many|TRBV12-3/TRBV12-4
CASSQLDSGANTTF
TGTGCCAGCAGTCAACTGGACTCTGGGGCCAACACTACTTTC
>TRBJ1-1|-|-|TRBV9
CASSVVGAGMNTEAFF
TGTGCCAGCAGCGTAGTTGGCGCGGGGATGAACACTGAAGCTTTCTTT
>TRBJ2-5|-|many|TRBV5-1
CASSLVPPISQETQYF
TGCGCCAGCAGCTTGGTTCCCCCAATCAGCCAAGAGACCCAGTACTTC
>TRBJ2-5|-|few|TRBV5-1
CASSLGTHQETQYF
TGCGCCAGCAGCTTGGGGACACACCAAGAGACCCAGTACTTC
>TRBJ2-1|-|few|TRBV5-5
CASSFSSGAYNEQFF
TGTGCCAGCAGCTTTTCGTCCGGGGCCTACAATGAGCAGTTCTTC
>TRBJ1-1|TRBD1|once|TRBV20-1
CSARDRGLRTEAFF
TGCAGTGCTCGGGACAGGGGGCTTCGTACTGAAGCTTTCTTT
>TRBJ2-3|TRBD2|few|TRBV7-9
CASSYRLAGPTDTQYF
TGTGCCAGCAGCTACCGACTAGCGGGTCCCACAGATACGCAGTATTTT
>TRBJ2-3|-|-|TRBV10-3
CAINAGGNTDTQYF
TGTGCCATCAACGCCGGGGGTAACACAGATACGCAGTATTTT
>TRBJ2-2|-|few|TRBV4-2
CASSQEEMGGWLFF
TGTGCCAGCAGCCAAGAAGAAATGGGAGGCTGGCTGTTTTTT
>TRBJ1-4|-|few|TRBV29-1
CSVPGRNNEKLFF
TGCAGCGTTCCGGGACGGAATAATGAAAAACTGTTTTTT
>TRBJ2-2|-|-|TRBV7-8
CASSLGTFDTGELFF
TGTGCCAGCAGCTTAGGGACATTCGACACCGGGGAGCTGTTTTTT
>TRBJ1-3|-|-|TRBV29-1
CSVEDSLGNTIYF
TGCAGCGTTGAAGATTCCTTAGGAAACACCATATATTTT
>TRBJ2-7|-|few|TRBV20-1
CSAHPGATFGYEQYF
TGCAGTGCCCACCCGGGGGCAACCTTTGGCTACGAGCAGTACTTC
>TRBJ1-5|-|few|TRBV10-3
CATKSGDQPQHF
TGTGCCACCAAAAGTGGGGATCAGCCCCAGCATTTT
>TRBJ2-5|TRBD2|-|TRBV29-1
CSAEGLRGGGKTQYF
TGCAGCGCCGAGGGGTTGCGGGGGGGCGGGAAGACCCAGTACTTC
>TRBJ2-1|TRBD1|many|TRBV29-1
CSVDWTGGNEQFF
TGCAGCGTCGACTGGACAGGGGGCAATGAGCAGTTCTTC
>TRBJ2-1|TRBD1|-|TRBV15
CATSGISGQGAYNEQFF
TGTGCCACCAGCGGAATTTCGGGACAGGGGGCCTACAATGAGCAGTTCTTC
>TRBJ2-1|TRBD2|few|TRBV18
CASRLAGGRILEQFF
TGTGCCAGCCGACTAGCGGGGGGGCGGATTCTTGAGCAGTTCTTC
>TRBJ2-3|-|-|TRBV20-1
CSASGSDADTQYF
TGCAGTGCTAGCGGGAGTGACGCAGATACGCAGTATTTT
>TRBJ1-2|-|few|TRBV6-1
CASSPPDANGYTF
TGTGCCAGCTCCCCCCCGGACGCGAATGGCTACACCTTC